Included here is one T cell receptor beta chain sequence, with context. What it binds is not known. Every isolated RNA sample was fully reverse transcribed, so sequencing captured expressed TCRB transcripts. Approximately 3.6 million reads were obtained on average from naive, central memory and regulatory T cell samples. Measured with immunoSEQ multiplex PCR; TCRdb has only the in-frame clones, and not every one. The profile shows 300,000 to 400,000 clones, roughly 14% of them singletons. The data originate from a study of beta chain features in type 1 diabetes. Study background: Some 110,000,000 sorted cells were examined across all samples. Regarding the study as a whole: Researchers report that Type 1 diabetes patients had moderately but significantly shorter TCRB CDR3s across all four CD4+ subsets.

Stem cell-like memory, regulatory, central memory and naive CD4+ cells were sorted via CD45RO/CCR7/CD25/CD127/CD95/CD27. Populations obtained by sorting all exceeded 95% purity. Sequenced sample: naive CD4+ T cells from blood. This TCR derives from a young woman with type 1 diabetes.

This CDR3 reads CASSEGLAEGYEQYV. DNA of the CDR3: TGTGCCAGCTCAGAGGGACTAGCGGAGGGATACGAGCAGTACGTC. The chain joins TRBV18 to TRBJ2-7, with 11 bases that match TRBD2. The CDR3 loop spans 15 amino acids. Germline trimming cut 5 bases from V and 4 bases from J; bases unmatched to any gene: 7. Germline lookup yields CDR1 KGHSH and CDR2 LQKENI.